Listed below are T cell receptor beta chains from one sample, sequenced in a study of blood T cell repertoires in COVID-19. Profiled with immunoSEQ multiplex PCR; TCRdb holds only in-frame clones, not every one. The profile shows about 58,000 clones, 78% of them singletons. The sequencing input was peripheral blood. These receptors were taken from a human donor in a cohort sampled during active COVID-19. CDR3s include the opening cysteine and the closing phenylalanine or tryptophan. A D gene is named only where the DNA matches it firmly. Clone size appears in some rows only: once, few, many, or a class for an expanded clone.

TRBD1,20,TRBV4-1,TRBJ1-4,once,CASSQGGLGTGVTWSEKLFF,TGCGCCAGCAGCCAAGGGGGGCTCGGGACAGGGGTTACCTGGAGTGAAAAACTGTTTTTT
NA,14,TRBV11-1,TRBJ2-5,NA,CASSEQGLGETQYF,TGTGCCAGCAGCGAACAGGGCCTAGGGGAGACCCAGTACTTC
NA,16,TRBV6-5,TRBJ2-2,NA,CASSYSTRVSTGELFF,TGTGCCAGCAGTTACTCGACCAGGGTTAGCACCGGGGAGCTGTTTTTT
TRBD1,15,TRBV18,TRBJ1-4,NA,CASSPLVSGGEKLFF,TGTGCCAGCTCACCATTGGTTTCAGGGGGAGAAAAACTGTTTTTT
NA,13,TRBV9,TRBJ2-1,NA,CASSPDGGGEQFF,TGTGCCAGCAGCCCCGACGGGGGAGGTGAGCAGTTCTTC
NA,12,TRBV30,TRBJ1-5,NA,CAWSSSNQPQHF,TGTGCCTGGAGTTCAAGCAATCAGCCCCAGCATTTT
NA,13,TRBV27,TRBJ1-1,NA,CASSSGLGTEAFF,TGTGCCAGCAGTTCAGGGCTGGGCACTGAAGCTTTCTTT
NA,15,TRBV6-5,TRBJ1-1,NA,CASSYSLDLNTEAFF,TGTGCCAGCAGTTACTCATTAGATCTGAACACTGAAGCTTTCTTT
TRBD1,15,TRBV28,TRBJ1-4,NA,CASSFSRTGDEKLFF,TGTGCCAGCAGTTTTTCCCGGACAGGGGATGAAAAACTGTTTTTT
NA,11,TRBV20-1,TRBJ2-7,NA,CSARAGYEQYF,TGCAGTGCTAGAGCCGGTTACGAGCAGTACTTC
TRBD1,18,TRBV7-9,TRBJ2-6,once,CASSFVDRGLSGANVLTF,TGTGCCAGCAGCTTCGTCGACAGGGGCCTCTCTGGGGCCAACGTCCTGACTTTC
NA,15,TRBV6-5,TRBJ2-7,once,CATRIGPSRGREQYF,TGTGCCACCAGGATAGGGCCCAGCAGGGGACGCGAGCAGTACTTC
NA,17,TRBV4-3,TRBJ2-1,NA,CASSQGAFSGAYNEQFF,TGCGCCAGCAGCCAAGGGGCCTTTAGCGGAGCTTACAATGAGCAGTTCTTC
TRBD2,15,TRBV13,TRBJ2-7,NA,CASSGGDFPPYEQYF,TGTGCCAGCAGCGGGGGGGACTTCCCCCCCTACGAGCAGTACTTC
TRBD2,14,TRBV2,TRBJ2-7,NA,CASSPGLAGPEQYF,TGTGCCAGCAGTCCGGGACTAGCGGGGCCCGAGCAGTACTTC
TRBD1,14,TRBV24-1,TRBJ1-5,NA,CATSETGQNQPQHF,TGTGCCACCAGTGAGACGGGACAGAATCAGCCCCAGCATTTT
NA,14,TRBV24-1,TRBJ2-1,NA,CATSAGPTPNEQFF,TGTGCCACCAGTGCAGGCCCCACACCCAATGAGCAGTTCTTC
NA,15,TRBV19,TRBJ2-6,NA,CASSIFSGGANVLTF,TGTGCCAGTAGTATCTTTTCGGGTGGGGCCAACGTCCTGACTTTC
NA,13,TRBV19,TRBJ2-7,NA,CASSIGESYEQYF,TGTGCCAGTAGTATAGGAGAATCCTACGAGCAGTACTTC
TRBD1,14,TRBV3-1/TRBV3-2,TRBJ1-4,NA,CASSKGTGSKKLFF,TGTGCCAGCAGCAAAGGGACAGGGTCTAAAAAACTGTTTTTT
NA,13,TRBV7-2,TRBJ1-1,NA,CASSLVAGKEAFF,TGTGCCAGCAGCTTAGTGGCAGGCAAAGAAGCTTTCTTT
NA,14,TRBV7-9,TRBJ1-1,NA,CASSATGLNTEAFF,TGTGCCAGCAGCGCTACAGGGCTGAACACTGAAGCTTTCTTT
TRBD1,16,TRBV7-9,TRBJ1-1,few,CASSLDRGRGNTEAFF,TGTGCCAGCAGCCTTGACAGGGGGAGGGGAAACACTGAAGCTTTCTTT
NA,14,TRBV25-1,TRBJ1-1,NA,CASSGRAADTEAFF,TGTGCCAGCAGTGGCCGCGCTGCGGACACTGAAGCTTTCTTT
NA,13,TRBV12-3/TRBV12-4,TRBJ1-1,NA,CASSPDSFTEAFF,TGTGCCAGCAGTCCCGACAGCTTCACTGAAGCTTTCTTT
NA,16,TRBV12-2,TRBJ1-2,NA,CASRLGDRGRYYGYTF,TGTGCAAGTCGCTTAGGGGACAGGGGGCGGTACTATGGCTACACCTTC
NA,18,TRBV19,TRBJ1-6,NA,CASSGGLGQRLRSSPLHF,TGTGCCAGTAGTGGAGGGTTGGGGCAGCGCTTGAGGAGTTCACCCCTCCACTTT
NA,16,TRBV5-4,TRBJ2-6,once,CASSAGHNSGANVLTF,TGTGCCAGCAGCGCCGGACACAACTCTGGGGCCAACGTCCTGACTTTC
NA,14,TRBV10-2,TRBJ1-5,NA,CASSDPSGNQPQHF,TGCGCCAGCAGTGATCCGAGCGGCAATCAGCCCCAGCATTTT
NA,16,TRBV15,TRBJ1-4,NA,CATSRAIEATNEKLFF,TGTGCCACCAGCAGAGCCATAGAAGCAACTAATGAAAAACTGTTTTTT
NA,15,TRBV19,TRBJ2-7,NA,CASSIRAAESYEQYF,TGTGCCAGTAGTATACGAGCTGCGGAATCCTACGAGCAGTACTTC
TRBD1,16,TRBV9,TRBJ1-2,NA,CASSVGQGLANYGYTF,TGTGCCAGCAGCGTGGGACAGGGCCTCGCTAACTATGGCTACACCTTC
TRBD1,14,TRBV6-5,TRBJ1-1,NA,CASSLQGAFTEAFF,TGTGCCAGCAGCCTACAGGGGGCATTTACTGAAGCTTTCTTT
TRBD2,14,TRBV30,TRBJ2-7,NA,CAWSLLSGGNEQYF,TGTGCCTGGAGTCTCTTAAGCGGGGGTAACGAGCAGTACTTC
NA,15,TRBV2,TRBJ1-2,NA,CASRAVGGANYGYTF,TGTGCCAGCAGGGCCGTGGGGGGAGCAAACTATGGCTACACCTTC